The clone carrying this T cell receptor beta chain was detected a few times. Its antigen is not known. Random-hexamer reverse transcription was applied to about 0.5 to 1 ug RNA. immunoSEQ multiplex PCR amplified TCR beta CDR3 across 54 Vbeta, 13 Jbeta. MiXCR, applied by TCRdb to the immunoSEQ multiplex PCR reads, yields one record per CDR3 protein. The sample yields tens of thousands of distinct CDR3 sequences, roughly 94% seen once. Germline CDR1 and CDR2: MNHNS and SASEGT. The ends were cut back, 5 bases at V and 0 bases at J, with 5 bases in the middle. This CDR3 has 14 residues. The sample comes from a study of CD8 T cells in Susac syndrome. Study overall: Blood was drawn from Susac syndrome patients while they were therapy-naive, on corticosteroids, or on intravenous immunoglobulin alone.

Overall study findings and caveats: The TCR sequencing and HLA analysis in the study involved a relatively small number of individuals, as the study acknowledged.

The sequenced sample consisted of CD8+ T cells from PBMCs. The TCR comes from a human donor with Susac syndrome. The genes are TRBV6-1 and TRBJ2-6; D gene uncertain. CDR3 bases: TGTGCCAGCAGTCCGCTCTCTGGGGCCAACGTCCTGACTTTC. It translates to CASSPLSGANVLTF.